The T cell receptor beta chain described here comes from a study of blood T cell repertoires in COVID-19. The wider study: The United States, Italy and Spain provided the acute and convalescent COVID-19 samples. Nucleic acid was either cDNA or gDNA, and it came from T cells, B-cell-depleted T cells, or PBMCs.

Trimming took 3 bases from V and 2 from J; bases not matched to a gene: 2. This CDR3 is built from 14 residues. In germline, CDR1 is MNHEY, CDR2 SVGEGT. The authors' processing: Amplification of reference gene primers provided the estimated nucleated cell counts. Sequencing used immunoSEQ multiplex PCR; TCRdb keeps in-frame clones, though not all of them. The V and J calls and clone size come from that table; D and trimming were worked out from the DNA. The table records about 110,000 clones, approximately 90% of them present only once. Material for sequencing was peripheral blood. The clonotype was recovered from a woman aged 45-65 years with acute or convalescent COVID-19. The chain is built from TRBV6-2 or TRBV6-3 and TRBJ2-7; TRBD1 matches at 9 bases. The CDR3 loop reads CASSYWDRAYEQYF. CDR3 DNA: TGTGCCAGCAGTTATTGGGACAGGGCCTACGAGCAGTACTTC.